This T cell receptor (beta chain) appears in the sequencing data of a study of cytomegalovirus exposure and HLA in healthy donors (dated by TCRdb to the late 2010s). For the wider study: An earlier analysis of 587 of the donors reported about 300 Gb of sequence data and approximately 120 million unique TCR beta sequences obtained from 150 million to 200 million T cells. The study aimed to test whether cataloging public T cell receptors could reveal signatures of past pathogen exposure. Typing coverage varied by locus: roughly 620-640 donors for A, B, C, DRB1 and DQB1; under 550 for DQA1; about 600 for DPA1; 450 to 480 for DPB1. In addition to the first cohort of approximately 650 subjects, a separate validation cohort of 120 different subjects was used. The later analysis used no new phenotypic data to find candidate immune exposures, relying instead on TCR beta sequences and their occurrence across donors. To decide whether each TCR beta V gene segment behaved as functional or pseudogenic, an earlier analysis of some 570 of the donors relied on high-throughput TCR beta sequencing. An early release covering roughly 640 HLA-typed donors comprised roughly 300 gigabases of sequencing data and tens of millions of unique TCR sequences. The study used immunosequencing to profile the T cell repertoires of 600 to 850 subjects and linked those repertoires to cytomegalovirus serostatus. Genome-wide SNP genotypes for about three fifths of the roughly 670 donors were used in a later genetic analysis, which treated that subset as a discovery cohort. Across approximately 400 genotyped donors of the cohort, an average of approximately 200,000 unique TCR beta nucleotide sequences per donor were sequenced, and roughly 18% of those sequences were non-productive. A later analysis re-analyzed previously published TCR beta repertoires from several hundred donors and added high-resolution HLA genotyping to study TCR occurrence patterns. High-throughput TCR immunosequencing, statistical association of individual TCRs with disease status, and machine learning were combined to predict cytomegalovirus infection status. Donor age, sex, ethnicity and CMV serostatus were collected together with the repertoire data. Both class I and class II loci were covered by HLA typing, at four-digit resolution. All discovery cohort repertoires had been generated using a single sequencing platform. Roughly 5 DR-DQ haplotypes were handled as single units for association and clustering because linkage in the cohort was strong. The genetic ancestry cluster associated with self-reported Caucasian donors included approximately 85% of the 300 to 400 genotyped donors. Summary of the overall study and its limitations: In a later analysis, most CMV-associated TCR beta chains were found to appear HLA-restricted, with HLA associations seemingly driven largely by CMV exposure. In both the original and validation cohorts, the classifier was reported to diagnose cytomegalovirus status with high specificity and sensitivity. Compared with equally common non-associated chains, HLA-associated TCR beta chains in a later analysis were more clonally expanded and had lower generation probabilities. While some public TCRs were present in many individuals, most TCR sequences turned up only very rarely across donors. In a later analysis, the rate of TCR association differed among HLA loci, with DRB1 alleles having the most associated TCRs and HLA-C alleles having the fewest. CMV serostatus was the only immune exposure information available for the cohort. Several of the top co-occurrence clusters appeared to be linked to parvovirus B19, influenza, CMV and Epstein-Barr virus, according to a later analysis. V-gene and J-gene trimming of TCR beta chains was associated with a missense DCLRE1C variant in a later genetic analysis, and the association was replicated in an independent cohort. The study gave a list of over 150 TCR beta chains associated with cytomegalovirus. Because the 87-base-pair reads could not distinguish some IMGT-functional V segments, including TRBV6-2 and TRBV6-3, those segments were excluded. A further reported finding was that TCR beta sequences accurately predicted the HLA-A and HLA-B alleles for most subjects in the first cohort. The presence/absence analyses assumed that sequencing depth was roughly uniform across donors, and that assumption may not be true. Linkage disequilibrium might explain the correlated functional status among segregating V segments, but an unknown experimental factor could not be ruled out. The sequencing pipeline was judged likely to have produced a cluster of highly shared sequence variants as a technical artifact. When HLA alleles, especially DR and DQ, strongly co-occurred, attributing TCR associations to individual alleles was difficult. A few of the identified cytomegalovirus-associated TCR beta chains were confirmed in vitro to be specific for cytomegalovirus antigens. In a later analysis, around 15,000 TCR beta sequences were associated with specific HLA alleles at a false discovery rate of 0.05. In a later genetic analysis, fewer N-insertions in productive TCRs were reported among donors in an Asian-associated ancestry cluster than the roughly 700-donor mean. Because some donors lacked HLA typing at each locus, the association tests relied only on the typed subset. In this cohort, only TCR beta chains were sequenced, and detectable features were limited by the absence of alpha or paired-chain data. Some 15 rarely observed V segments, including chromosome 9 orphons, were excluded from the earlier analysis of several hundred of the donors because counts were too low. Broadly in line with IMGT annotations, most TCR beta V segments showed up in productive rearrangements about 90% or about 30% of the time in an earlier analysis of several hundred of the donors. It was suggested by the authors that the approach could potentially be generalized to other disease states and immunological phenotypes.

This clone was found a few times. There is no known antigen for this receptor. Base qualities are missing; no much larger clone stands one base away. Unmatched junction bases come to 10, with V trimmed by 4 bases and J by 3 bases. The CDR3, from cysteine to phenylalanine, totals 16 residues. Only the CDR3 DNA stays, 48 bases, in frame from base 1. CDR1 is given as SGHDN and CDR2 as FVKESK, both from the germline V gene. The protocol used for the library was the immunoSEQ multiplex PCR assay. The multiplex PCR relied on a mix of 60 forward primers for TCR Vbeta segments and 13 reverse primers for TCR Jbeta segments. The CDR3 region of rearranged TCR beta genes was amplified from genomic DNA by a multiplex PCR assay. The Illumina HiSeq System was used to sequence the amplified TCR beta libraries as 87-base-pair reads. Per the authors' processing: In a later analysis, tens of millions of unique TCR beta chains were counted across the roughly 700 repertoires, and roughly 11 million of these chains were shared by at least two donors. Raw reads were error-corrected and collapsed into unique sequences with a nearest-neighbor algorithm that merged closely related sequences to remove PCR and sequencing errors. To assign V, D and J gene segments, CDR3 sequences were aligned to IMGT reference sequences. For a sequence to be retained, a match of at least six nucleotides was required to both a V gene segment and a J gene segment. A rearrangement counted as productive if the CDR3 had no stop codons and remained in frame with V and J, and every other rearrangement counted as non-productive. CDR3 was defined according to IMGT convention as the region running from the second conserved V-encoded cysteine to the conserved J-encoded phenylalanine. The earlier analysis of 500 to 650 of the donors excluded any sequence lacking an unambiguous match to a single V gene segment. An earlier analysis of just under 600 of the donors called V segments functional above 56.7% productive rearrangements and segregating when the between-donor standard deviation exceeded 5%. A statistical classification framework was built to diagnose cytomegalovirus status from the catalog of TCR beta chain sequences. A later analysis assigned V and J genes by comparing TCR nucleotide sequences with IMGT/GENE-DB human TR gene sequences. Using the TCRdist pipeline, a later analysis assigned CDR3 sequences along with most-parsimonious VDJ recombination scenarios. In a later analysis, each TCR beta chain was defined by its CDR3 amino acid sequence together with its V-gene family, and reads without a unique V-gene family were excluded. A later analysis removed 500 to 600 highly shared, low-generation-probability nucleotide sequences to deal with suspected cross-contamination and a sequencing artifact. In a later analysis, a clonal expansion index for each public chain was calculated from normalized within-repertoire ranks of inferred template counts. Generation probabilities in a later analysis came from a VDJ recombination model fitted to out-of-frame rearrangements, and those results were checked against IGoR. In a later analysis, hypergeometric tests were used to score TCR-TCR, TCR-HLA and TCR-CMV co-occurrence, with a repertoire-size bias correction applied to TCR pairs. False discovery rates were estimated in a later analysis by permuting HLA or CMV assignments 20 times. In a later analysis, co-occurring TCRs were grouped with DBSCAN, and TCRdist sequence similarity was added when clustering was performed within HLA-allele-positive subsets. Repertoires with fewer than 30,000 or more than 120,000 public chains, plus five repertoires with anomalous nucleotide sharing, were excluded from co-occurrence clustering. The clones in this table, taken by TCRdb from immuneACCESS, are in-frame only. Not every clone is retained; where verified, under half of the shortfall comes from an unresolved V gene, and the cause of the rest is unknown. V and J calls and clone size are copied from that table; D and trimming were computed from the DNA. This sample gives around 110,000 clones in total; about 59% of them show up just once. Roughly 10% of the sample comes from the top ten.

The cohort consisted of approximately 670 healthy bone marrow donors. All cohort members were sampled while nominally healthy, although unrecorded immune exposures were likely present. The donor was CMV seropositive and belonged to the group of 250 to 350 seropositive cohort members. A peripheral blood sample was collected from each donor, and TCR beta sequencing was performed on peripheral blood mononuclear cells. The Qiagen DNeasy Blood Extraction Kit was used to extract genomic DNA from the blood cell samples. This TCR derives from a woman in her thirties or forties in good health and CMV-seropositive. The V gene is TRBV14 and the J gene is TRBJ2-7, with TRBD1 matching 9 junction bases. Input material: PBMCs. The DNA reads as follows: TGTGCCAGCAGCCTCCCTACCGGGACAGGGTACTACGAGCAGTACTTC. Its protein reads: CASSLPTGTGYYEQYF.